One sample yielded the 12 T cell receptor beta chains listed below, sequenced in a study of early T cells in non-severe SARS-CoV-2 infection. TCRdb fed the 5' RACE reads into MiXCR, producing one record per CDR3 protein. The sample holds tens of thousands of distinct CDR3 sequences, about 10% seen once. The source material was whole blood. Receptors were obtained from an adult who was a healthcare worker with PCR-confirmed SARS-CoV-2 infection or an uninfected control (not recorded which).

This rearrangement joins TRBV5-4 to TRBJ2-3, with TRBD1 identical over 8 bases. CDR1 SGHNT and CDR2 YYREEE come from the germline V gene (reference sequence). The CDR3 spans 15 residues. V trimming: 3 bases; J trimming: 3 bases; junction bases outside the gene matches: 6. CDR3 sequence: CASSSPGQATDTQYF. CDR3 sequence (DNA): TGTGCCAGCAGCTCACCGGGACAGGCAACAGATACGCAGTATTTT.

This clonotype occurred a few times. CDR3 nucleotide sequence: TGTGCCAGCAGCTTCTGGAACACCGGGGAGCTGTTTTTT. Residues: CASSFWNTGELFF. This rearrangement joins TRBV7-2 to TRBJ2-2; D remains ambiguous. The CDR3 has 13 residues. Between the trimmed V and J ends, which lost 3 bases and 1 base, there was a span of 3 bases. Germline V gene data show CDR1 as SGHTA and CDR2 as FQGNSA.

Many counts were recorded for this clonotype. This chain links TRBV7-2 with TRBJ2-5; no definite D call. CDR1 SGHTA and CDR2 FQGNSA come from the germline V gene. This CDR3 contains 13 residues. Trimming took off 5 bases at V and 2 bases at J, with 9 bases between the two ends. CDR3 DNA sequence: TGTGCCAGCAGCCCCCAGATTCAAGAGACCCAGTACTTC. Translation gives CASSPQIQETQYF. Combining the CDR3 with reference TRBV7-2 and TRBJ2-5 gives the whole variable domain GAGVSQSPSNKVTEKGKDVELRCDPISGHTALYWYRQSLGQGLEFLIYFQGNSAPDKSGLPSDRFSAERTGGSVSTLTIQRTQQEDSAVYLCASSPQIQETQYFGPGTRLLVL.

This clonotype was recorded a few times. The V call is TRBV6-4, the J call TRBJ2-2; 7 bases fit TRBD2. The CDR3 sequence is 14 residues long. Germline loops: CDR1 MRHNA, CDR2 SNTAGT. Trimming took 10 bases from V and 4 from J; bases not matched to a gene: 9. This CDR3 reads CATKRESVTGELFF. CDR3 coding DNA: TGTGCCACCAAGCGGGAATCGGTCACCGGGGAGCTGTTTTTT.

The chain is built from TRBV5-5 and TRBJ2-6; a possible D gene is TRBD1 (6 bases). Trimming removed 4 bases at V and 1 base at J, with 12 bases between. The CDR3 extends over 16 amino acids. Germline values: CDR1 SGHKS, CDR2 YYEKEE (reference sequence). The CDR3 sequence: CASSRATGSGANVLTF. The CDR3 DNA sequence: TGTGCCAGCAGCCGCGCCACAGGGTCTGGGGCCAACGTCCTGACTTTC.

This clonotype was detected ten times or more. V is TRBV7-6 and J is TRBJ2-7; 12 nucleotides agree with TRBD2. Losses at the gene ends were 1 base for V and 6 bases for J; bases not matched to a gene: 13. The germline V gene encodes CDR1 SGHVS and CDR2 FNYEAQ. The CDR3 sequence is 18 residues long. As DNA, the CDR3 is TGTGCCAGCAGCTTAGAGACTAGCGGGAGTTGGAGGGAGGGCGAGCAGTACTTC. This sequence encodes CASSLETSGSWREGEQYF.

In DNA form, the CDR3 reads TGTGCCACCAGCAAGGGCGGGGGGGAAGACATTCAGTACTTC. This codes for CATSKGGGEDIQYF. The gene calls are TRBV15 and TRBJ2-4; 9 nucleotides line up with TRBD2. J was trimmed by 8 bases and V by 4 bases; bases with no gene match: 6. The CDR3 runs to 14 residues. Germline V gene data show CDR1 as LNHNV and CDR2 as YYDKDF (reference sequence).

V and J are TRBV4-3 and TRBJ2-5, with D possibly TRBD1 on 6 matching bases. The germline CDR1 and CDR2 sequences are LGHNA and YSLEER. This CDR3 is 16 amino acids long. The germline V and J ends were trimmed by 2 bases and 8 bases, with 21 bases remaining between them. CDR3 bases: TGCGCCAGCAGCCAACTAACCCCGGGACACCCGAATACCCAGTACTTC. It is translated as CASSQLTPGHPNTQYF.

Many counts were recorded for this clonotype. The chain couples TRBV29-1 to TRBJ1-2, with a weak D call TRBD1 (6 bases). Germline lookup yields CDR1 SQVTM and CDR2 ANQGSEA. Trimming left V 0 bases short and J 6 bases short, with 8 bases between. This CDR3 has 12 residues. The CDR3 here is CSVEDRGDGYTF. DNA for the CDR3: TGCAGCGTTGAAGACAGGGGTGATGGCTACACCTTC.

The rearrangement uses TRBV20-1 and TRBJ1-1; 10 bases line up with TRBD1. Losses at the gene ends were 3 bases for V and 3 bases for J; bases not matched to a gene: 4. The CDR3 spans 14 residues. Germline loops: CDR1 DFQATT, CDR2 SNEGSKA (reference sequence). CDR3 in DNA: TGCAGTGCTAGTCCGACAGGGGGCCACACTGAAGCTTTCTTT. Protein product: CSASPTGGHTEAFF.

This clonotype was counted at least ten times. The CDR3 loop is CASTRTGVEAFF. Written as DNA, the CDR3 is TGTGCCAGCACGAGAACAGGGGTTGAAGCTTTCTTT. V gene TRBV21-1 combines with J gene TRBJ1-1; the table names TRBD1, a call not compared with the DNA. TRBV21-1 is classified as a pseudogene. CDR3 length equals 12 residues.

This clonotype came up a few times. The rearrangement joins TRBV29-1 to TRBJ2-1, with D perhaps being TRBD1 or TRBD2 (5 bases each). Trimming cost V 2 bases and J 8 bases, with 13 bases left between them. The length of the CDR3 is 13 residues. Germline V gene data show CDR1 as SQVTM and CDR2 as ANQGSEA. In DNA, the CDR3 is TGCAGCGTTGAACGTGGGGGAGTCGATGAGCAGTTCTTC. This translates into CSVERGGVDEQFF.